The text below deals with one TCR beta chain. What it recognizes is unknown. The selected patients with pancreatic ductal adenocarcinoma had surgery but no neoadjuvant therapy. These data are taken from a study of T cells in pancreatic ductal adenocarcinoma. Sequencing was performed with immunoSEQ multiplex PCR; in TCRdb, only in-frame clones are kept and a portion is missing. The repertoire has approximately 5,000 clones, approximately 91% of them found once; the top ten carry less than 6.5%. V dropped 3 bases and J dropped 0; count of bases not matched to a gene: 10. Germline CDR1 SGHTA, CDR2 FQGNSA. The CDR3 covers 19 residues. Study-level points and caveats: Unique clonotypes were around 8-fold more numerous in blood than in tumor. Mean clonality was about 0.12 in tumors and 0.06 to 0.085 in blood, not significantly different. This surgical cohort overrepresents the minority presenting with early-stage disease.

Sequencing was carried out using pancreatic tumor tissue. The chain employs TRBV7-2 and TRBJ2-3, with 12 bases lining up with TRBD2. This TCR was recovered from a human donor with pancreatic ductal adenocarcinoma. The CDR3 is CASSLVLGLAGRSTDTQYF. CDR3 nucleotides: TGTGCCAGCAGCTTGGTCCTTGGACTAGCGGGACGCAGCACAGATACGCAGTATTTT.